One and the same sample provided the 7 T cell receptor beta chains below, sequenced in a study of T cell responses to AZD1222 COVID-19 vaccine. This table comes from immunoSEQ multiplex PCR, and its TCRdb copy is limited to in-frame clones, with some not included. Among around 100,000 clones listed, around 87% were seen once. Sequenced here: peripheral blood, sampled 28 days after the second AZD1222 dose. The receptors originated from an adult who received the AZD1222 COVID-19 vaccine.

The chain uses TRBV5-6 and TRBJ2-7, with 9 bases matching TRBD2. Germline assignment: CDR1 SGHDT and CDR2 YYEEEE. This CDR3 is built from 17 residues. The V segment lost 4 bases and the J segment 2 bases; nucleotides outside the gene matches: 13. In DNA, the CDR3 is TGTGCCAGCAGCCTTGTCTCGACTAGCGGAGGAACCTACGAGCAGTACTTC. Translated, it gives CASSLVSTSGGTYEQYF. Full variable domain (remainder filled in from reference TRBV5-6 and TRBJ2-7): DAGVTQSPTHLIKTRGQQVTLRCSPKSGHDTVSWYQQALGQGPQFIFQYYEEEERQRGNFPDRFSGHQFPNYSSELNVNALLLGDSALYLCASSLVSTSGGTYEQYFGPGTRLTVT.

This sequence joins TRBV7-6 and TRBJ2-2, with 8 bases identical to TRBD2. Germline V gene lookup returns CDR1 SGHVS and CDR2 FNYEAQ. V shed 1 base, J shed 2 bases, and the junction held 6 bases outside the gene matches. The CDR3 length is 17 residues. The CDR3 DNA reads TGTGCCAGCAGCTTAGGTGCAGCGGGGGTTAACACCGGGGAGCTGTTTTTT. It is translated as CASSLGAAGVNTGELFF.

The J gene is TRBJ1-1, the V gene TRBV20-1; unclear D gene. The germline gives CDR1 DFQATT, CDR2 SNEGSKA (reference sequence). V was cut by 7 bases and J by 3 bases, with 6 bases left in between. The CDR3 runs 10 residues. The CDR3 here is CSVHDTEAFF. Here the CDR3 DNA reads TGCAGTGTTCATGACACTGAAGCTTTCTTT.

The J gene is TRBJ2-5, the V gene TRBV9, with a tentative D call TRBD1 (5 bases). Trimming left V 0 bases short and J 5 bases short, with 11 bases between. The CDR3 is 14 amino acids. Germline CDR1 SGDLS, CDR2 YYNGEE. The CDR3 protein is CASSVDQGWETQYF. The CDR3 bases are TGTGCCAGCAGCGTAGATCAGGGATGGGAGACCCAGTACTTC. The whole variable domain, filled in from reference TRBV9 and TRBJ2-5, reads DSGVTQTPKHLITATGQRVTLRCSPRSGDLSVYWYQQSLDQGLQFLIQYYNGEERAKGNILERFSAQQFPDLHSELNLSSLELGDSALYFCASSVDQGWETQYFGPGTRLLVL.

The chain joins TRBV2 to TRBJ2-7, with 10 bases fitting TRBD1. V lost 2 bases to trimming and J lost 5 bases; unmatched junction nucleotides: 12. This CDR3 spans 17 amino acids. Per germline, CDR1 SNHLY and CDR2 FYNNEI. The CDR3 region is CASSENPFGTGAHEQYF. The CDR3 DNA reads as TGTGCCAGCAGTGAAAATCCGTTCGGGACAGGGGCCCACGAGCAGTACTTC.

This rearrangement joins TRBV7-2 to TRBJ1-5; 9 bases are a match to TRBD1. Germline values: CDR1 SGHTA, CDR2 FQGNSA. This CDR3 comprises 16 residues. Trimming at V came to 5 bases and at J to 0 bases, leaving 5 bases not matched to a gene. In DNA form, the CDR3 reads TGTGCCAGCAGCCCGACAGGGGGAAGTAGCAATCAGCCCCAGCATTTT. Its translation is CASSPTGGSSNQPQHF. The full variable domain, its missing parts supplied by reference TRBV7-2 and TRBJ1-5, is GAGVSQSPSNKVTEKGKDVELRCDPISGHTALYWYRQSLGQGLEFLIYFQGNSAPDKSGLPSDRFSAERTGGSVSTLTIQRTQQEDSAVYLCASSPTGGSSNQPQHFGDGTRLSIL.

This chain connects TRBV30 to TRBJ2-1; the match to TRBD2 covers 12 bases. J was trimmed by 8 bases and V by 4 bases; bases with no gene match: 9. The CDR3 contains 15 residues. The germline V gene has CDR1 GTSNPN and CDR2 SVGIG (reference sequence). CDR3 amino acids: CAWTLLAGGPHEQFF. As DNA, the CDR3 is TGTGCCTGGACCCTTCTAGCGGGAGGGCCTCATGAGCAGTTCTTC.